These T cell receptor beta chains were read from a single sample in a study of T cells in localized non-small cell lung cancer. The method was immunoSEQ multiplex PCR; TCRdb's version includes in-frame clones alone and lacks a portion of them. This table holds 4,000 or so clones, 25% found once. Material: lung tumor tissue, obtained before any cancer treatment. These TCRs come from a woman aged 40 to 75 with stage I lung adenocarcinoma. Both conserved end residues are part of each CDR3. Each record gives: D gene, J gene, clone size, V gene, CDR3 protein, CDR3 DNA. D genes are given only for firm matches. Only some rows state a clone size, as once, few, many or a class for expanded clones.

D: TRBD2
J: TRBJ2-1
size: few
V: TRBV11-3
CDR3: CASSPWGGAKINEQFF
DNA: TGTGCCAGCAGTCCCTGGGGAGGGGCGAAAATCAATGAGCAGTTCTTC

D: -
J: TRBJ2-7
size: -
V: TRBV18
CDR3: CASSPDNSYEQYF
DNA: TGTGCCAGCTCACCAGATAACTCCTACGAGCAGTACTTC

D: -
J: TRBJ1-3
size: large
V: TRBV11-3
CDR3: CASSLVGTGNTIYF
DNA: TGTGCCAGCAGCTTAGTGGGTACTGGGAACACCATATATTTT

D: TRBD1
J: TRBJ2-3
size: -
V: TRBV30
CDR3: CAWNPRDRGTDTQYF
DNA: TGTGCCTGGAATCCCCGGGACAGGGGCACAGATACGCAGTATTTT

D: TRBD1
J: TRBJ2-7
size: -
V: TRBV30
CDR3: CAWSPTGQSSQYF
DNA: TGTGCCTGGAGTCCCACGGGACAGTCCTCGCAGTACTTC

D: -
J: TRBJ2-7
size: -
V: TRBV30
CDR3: CAWSGQEGEQYF
DNA: TGTGCCTGGTCCGGACAGGAGGGCGAGCAGTACTTC

D: -
J: TRBJ2-1
size: few
V: TRBV6-8
CDR3: CASSQVGTNEQFF
DNA: TGTGCCAGCAGCCAAGTGGGGACGAATGAGCAGTTCTTC

D: -
J: TRBJ2-5
size: -
V: TRBV29-1
CDR3: CSVDPGVGTQYF
DNA: TGCAGCGTTGATCCGGGGGTAGGGACCCAGTACTTC

D: TRBD2
J: TRBJ2-2
size: -
V: TRBV11-3
CDR3: CASSRQPAGPNTGELFF
DNA: TGTGCCAGCAGCCGACAACCAGCGGGGCCCAACACCGGGGAGCTGTTTTTT

D: TRBD1
J: TRBJ2-3
size: -
V: TRBV18
CDR3: CASSPGTGPDTQYF
DNA: TGTGCCAGCTCACCCGGGACAGGGCCGGATACGCAGTATTTT

D: -
J: TRBJ2-5
size: few
V: TRBV11-3
CDR3: CASSFGSPGETQYF
DNA: TGTGCCAGCAGCTTCGGGTCCCCGGGGGAGACCCAGTACTTC

D: -
J: TRBJ1-6
size: -
V: TRBV16
CDR3: CASSPRTDSPLHF
DNA: TGTGCCAGCAGTCCCAGGACAGACTCACCCCTCCACTTT

D: -
J: TRBJ1-1
size: -
V: TRBV19
CDR3: CASSIQGTQSAEAFF
DNA: TGTGCCAGTAGTATCCAAGGGACACAGTCCGCTGAAGCTTTCTTT

D: -
J: TRBJ2-3
size: -
V: TRBV18
CDR3: CASSPGPFTDTQYF
DNA: TGTGCCAGCTCACCCGGACCTTTCACAGATACGCAGTATTTT

D: -
J: TRBJ1-2
size: few
V: TRBV30
CDR3: CAKGGIYGYTF
DNA: TGTGCAAAGGGGGGGATCTATGGCTACACCTTC

D: -
J: TRBJ1-5
size: few
V: TRBV11-3
CDR3: CASSLFRVSNQPQHF
DNA: TGTGCCAGCAGCTTATTCCGGGTGAGCAATCAGCCCCAGCATTTT

D: -
J: TRBJ1-4
size: -
V: TRBV30
CDR3: CAWSERPEMGKLFF
DNA: TGTGCCTGGAGTGAAAGGCCGGAGATGGGAAAACTGTTTTTT

D: -
J: TRBJ2-7
size: -
V: TRBV28
CDR3: CASEGDGTYEQYF
DNA: TGTGCCAGCGAAGGGGACGGCACCTACGAGCAGTACTTC

D: TRBD1
J: TRBJ2-7
size: few
V: TRBV28
CDR3: CASSGTAVPYEQYF
DNA: TGTGCCAGCTCCGGGACAGCCGTACCTTACGAGCAGTACTTC

D: -
J: TRBJ1-1
size: -
V: TRBV19
CDR3: CASSTRRGTEAFF
DNA: TGTGCCAGTAGTACCAGACGTGGCACTGAAGCTTTCTTT

D: -
J: TRBJ2-1
size: -
V: TRBV18
CDR3: CASSQGGTGIVHEQFF
DNA: TGTGCCAGCTCACAGGGGGGGACAGGAATCGTACATGAGCAGTTCTTC

D: -
J: TRBJ1-5
size: -
V: TRBV19
CDR3: CASSIEEVSNQPQHF
DNA: TGTGCCAGTAGTATAGAAGAAGTTAGCAATCAGCCCCAGCATTTT

D: TRBD1
J: TRBJ2-6
size: medium-sized
V: TRBV6-8
CDR3: CASSMNDRGSSGANVLTF
DNA: TGTGCCAGCAGTATGAACGACAGGGGAAGCTCTGGGGCCAACGTCCTGACTTTC

D: -
J: TRBJ2-6
size: -
V: TRBV30
CDR3: CAWNWISGANVLTF
DNA: TGTGCCTGGAATTGGATCTCTGGGGCCAACGTCCTGACTTTC

D: TRBD2
J: TRBJ2-3
size: -
V: TRBV11-3
CDR3: CASSLVLLTSGGNTDTQYF
DNA: TGTGCCAGCAGCTTAGTGTTACTGACTAGCGGGGGCAACACAGATACGCAGTATTTT

D: -
J: TRBJ2-6
size: -
V: TRBV7-5
CDR3: CASTIPSGANVLTF
DNA: TGTGCCAGCACAATTCCTTCCGGGGCCAACGTCCTGACTTTC

D: -
J: TRBJ2-7
size: few
V: TRBV14
CDR3: CASSQTSEQYF
DNA: TGTGCCAGCAGCCAAACATCCGAGCAGTACTTC

D: -
J: TRBJ1-2
size: -
V: TRBV5-1
CDR3: CASSLDRAIYGYTF
DNA: TGCGCCAGCAGCTTGGACAGGGCTATCTATGGCTACACCTTC

D: -
J: TRBJ2-7
size: few
V: TRBV11-3
CDR3: CASSLRQTPGYHEQYF
DNA: TGTGCCAGCAGCTTGCGGCAAACCCCAGGGTACCACGAGCAGTACTTC

D: TRBD1
J: TRBJ1-1
size: -
V: TRBV18
CDR3: CASSLDRGVNTEAFF
DNA: TGTGCCAGCTCACTGGACAGGGGGGTGAACACTGAAGCTTTCTTT

D: TRBD2
J: TRBJ2-1
size: few
V: TRBV27
CDR3: CASSLSSGGRFF
DNA: TGTGCCAGCAGTTTATCTAGCGGGGGACGGTTCTTC

D: -
J: TRBJ1-2
size: -
V: TRBV11-3
CDR3: CASSSEPYPYGYTF
DNA: TGTGCCAGCAGCTCGGAGCCTTATCCCTATGGCTACACCTTC

D: TRBD2
J: TRBJ2-2
size: few
V: TRBV14
CDR3: CASSQDLAGALRGPGELFF
DNA: TGTGCCAGCAGCCAAGATCTAGCGGGGGCTCTTCGGGGTCCCGGGGAGCTGTTTTTT

D: -
J: TRBJ1-3
size: -
V: TRBV2
CDR3: CASKGGGNTIYF
DNA: TGTGCCAGCAAAGGGGGGGGAAACACCATATATTTT

D: -
J: TRBJ1-3
size: few
V: TRBV11-3
CDR3: CASSLVQGGNTIYF
DNA: TGTGCCAGCAGCTTAGTCCAGGGTGGAAACACCATATATTTT

D: TRBD1
J: TRBJ1-2
size: once
V: TRBV30
CDR3: CAWSEGGRGGYTF
DNA: TGTGCCTGGAGTGAAGGGGGCAGGGGCGGCTACACCTTC

D: TRBD1
J: TRBJ2-7
size: few
V: TRBV6-8
CDR3: CASTQGQGTGIYF
DNA: TGTGCCAGCACCCAGGGACAGGGTACGGGGATTTACTTC

D: TRBD1
J: TRBJ1-5
size: medium-sized
V: TRBV19
CDR3: CASSIGTGRLQPQHF
DNA: TGTGCCAGTAGTATAGGGACAGGGAGATTGCAGCCCCAGCATTTT

D: -
J: TRBJ1-5
size: few
V: TRBV15
CDR3: CATSRDRGAIGQPQHF
DNA: TGTGCCACCAGCAGAGATAGGGGGGCTATCGGGCAGCCCCAGCATTTT

D: TRBD2
J: TRBJ2-1
size: few
V: TRBV11-3
CDR3: CASIQWGRTSGGRNEQFF
DNA: TGTGCCAGCATTCAATGGGGAAGGACTAGCGGGGGTCGGAATGAGCAGTTCTTC

D: TRBD1
J: TRBJ1-3
size: few
V: TRBV6-8
CDR3: CASSVDRVVAGNTIYF
DNA: TGTGCCAGCAGTGTTGACAGGGTCGTCGCTGGAAACACCATATATTTT

D: -
J: TRBJ1-5
size: -
V: TRBV30
CDR3: CAWSLKSNQPQHF
DNA: TGTGCCTGGAGTCTCAAAAGCAATCAGCCCCAGCATTTT

D: -
J: TRBJ1-3
size: few
V: TRBV7-6
CDR3: CASSTALGASGNTIYF
DNA: TGTGCCAGCAGCACCGCGTTGGGGGCGAGTGGAAACACCATATATTTT

D: TRBD1
J: TRBJ1-1
size: -
V: TRBV19
CDR3: CASSKTDRVGSEAFF
DNA: TGTGCCAGTAGCAAGACGGACAGGGTGGGGTCTGAAGCTTTCTTT

D: -
J: TRBJ2-3
size: medium-sized
V: TRBV11-3
CDR3: CASSLDHTFTDPQYF
DNA: TGTGCCAGCAGCTTAGACCACACCTTCACAGATCCGCAGTATTTT

D: TRBD1
J: TRBJ1-1
size: medium-sized
V: TRBV28
CDR3: CASSRYSWTGVNTEAFF
DNA: TGTGCCAGCAGTAGATATTCCTGGACAGGGGTGAACACTGAAGCTTTCTTT

D: -
J: TRBJ1-3
size: -
V: TRBV11-3
CDR3: CASSREGFGSGNTIYF
DNA: TGTGCCAGCAGCCGGGAGGGGTTTGGCTCTGGAAACACCATATATTTT

D: -
J: TRBJ1-1
size: -
V: TRBV6-7
CDR3: CASSWVSEAFF
DNA: TGTGCCAGCAGTTGGGTCTCTGAAGCTTTCTTT